Here is one TCR beta chain with its context. The antigen remains undetermined. The data are from a study of cytomegalovirus exposure and HLA in healthy donors. Study outcomes and limitations: High specificity and sensitivity for cytomegalovirus status were reported for the classifier. Across donors, presence/absence analyses took sequencing depth to be roughly uniform. CMV serostatus was the only recorded immune exposure for donors.

Sampled while nominally healthy, donors likely had unrecorded immune exposures. Germline CDR1 MNHNY, CDR2 SVGAGI (reference sequence). V dropped 5 bases and J dropped 0 bases, with 8 bases sitting between them. The CDR3 sequence is 14 residues long. PCR used 60 Vbeta primers and 13 Jbeta primers. The data were produced by immunoSEQ multiplex PCR, yet TCRdb's version contains in-frame clones alone and is incomplete. This sample has approximately 300,000 clones, with about 80% found just once. The sequenced sample consisted of PBMCs. The TCR comes from a girl aged 2 to 10 in good health and CMV-seronegative. The V gene is TRBV6-6, the J gene TRBJ1-3, with no clear D. The CDR3 sequence is CASSKADSGNTIYF. The CDR3, as DNA: TGTGCCAGCAGTAAAGCGGACTCTGGAAACACCATATATTTT.